The 25 T cell receptor beta chains listed next were all sequenced from one sample in a study of blood T cell repertoires in COVID-19. Generated by immunoSEQ multiplex PCR, the TCRdb table keeps only in-frame clones and is missing some. The repertoire includes around 400,000 clones, over 80% of them detected once, and approximately 5% sits in the top ten. What was sequenced was PBMCs or T cells enriched from blood (not recorded which). The source is a woman aged 45-60 years who had recovered from COVID-19.

The chain recombines TRBV7-9 with TRBJ1-2; D gene ambiguous. V gave up 5 bases and J gave up 8 bases, with 12 bases separating them. The CDR3 has 12 amino acids. Per the germline V gene, CDR1 is SEHNR and CDR2 is FQNEAQ (reference sequence). The CDR3 spells CASSTESGGYTF. CDR3 DNA sequence: TGTGCCAGCAGCACGGAATCGGGGGGCTACACCTTC.

This sequence joins TRBV4-3 and TRBJ1-1, with D possibly TRBD1 on 5 matching bases. The germline V gene has CDR1 LGHNA and CDR2 YSLEER. The V end was cut by 1 base, the J end by 6 bases, with 9 bases between. The CDR3 loop spans 13 amino acids. CDR3 DNA sequence: TGCGCCAGCAGCCAAGGGGGCGGCGCTGAAGCTTTCTTT. This gives the protein CASSQGGGAEAFF.

V is TRBV28 and J is TRBJ2-3, with D unresolved. Germline lookup yields CDR1 MDHEN and CDR2 SYDVKM. The CDR3 totals 12 residues. Trimming left V 5 bases short and J 5 bases short, with 8 bases between. The CDR3 loop is CASSPTRDTQYF. The DNA for the CDR3 is TGTGCCAGCAGTCCTACCCGAGATACGCAGTATTTT. Complete variable domain (other parts from reference TRBV28 and TRBJ2-3): DVKVTQSSRYLVKRTGEKVFLECVQDMDHENMFWYRQDPGLGLRLIYFSYDVKMKEKGDIPEGYSVSREKKERFSLILESASTNQTSMYLCASSPTRDTQYFGPGTRLTVL.

The chain is built from TRBV28 and TRBJ1-1; no clear D. CDR1 MDHEN and CDR2 SYDVKM come from the germline V gene. CDR3 length equals 13 residues. The V gene lost 2 bases and the J gene lost 0 bases, with 4 bases spanning the gap. The CDR3 region is CASSLPVNTEAFF. The DNA of the CDR3 is TGTGCCAGCAGTTTACCAGTGAACACTGAAGCTTTCTTT.

The chain carries TRBV11-3 and TRBJ1-4; D is ambiguous. CDR1 and CDR2 from the germline V gene are SGHNT and YENEEA. Trimming removed 3 bases from V and 8 bases from J, with 10 bases in between. The length of the CDR3 is 13 residues. DNA for the CDR3: TGTGCCAGCAGCTTGGGCCACCCCGAAAAACTGTTTTTT. It is translated as CASSLGHPEKLFF.

V and J are TRBV12-3 or TRBV12-4 and TRBJ1-1; maybe TRBD1 (5 bases). The CDR3 spans 13 residues. Trimming left V 2 bases short and J 4 bases short, with 8 bases between. CDR3 sequence: CASSLYGGTEAFF. The DNA of the CDR3 is TGTGCCAGCAGTTTATACGGGGGCACTGAAGCTTTCTTT.

The chain has TRBV3-1 (or the pseudogene TRBV3-2) and TRBJ1-2; D is unresolved. There are 13 residues in the CDR3. The V end was cut by 2 bases, the J end by 7 bases, with 11 bases between. Germline assignment: CDR1 LGHDT and CDR2 YNNKEL (reference sequence). The CDR3 nucleotides are TGTGCCAGCAGCCAATCGATCGGTCGTGGCTACACCTTC. Amino acid sequence: CASSQSIGRGYTF.

V and J are TRBV29-1 and TRBJ1-1, with D possibly being TRBD1 (6 bases). This CDR3 is built from 12 residues. Germline CDR1 and CDR2: SQVTM and ANQGSEA. The V and J ends lost 1 base and 4 bases respectively, with 7 bases between them. In DNA form, the CDR3 reads TGCAGCGTTGAAGTAGGGGGCACTGAAGCTTTCTTT. As protein: CSVEVGGTEAFF.

V gene TRBV5-5 combines with J gene TRBJ2-1, with TRBD2 matching 8 bases. The V segment lost 2 bases and the J segment 6 bases; nucleotides outside the gene matches: 10. CDR3 length equals 16 residues. CDR1 SGHKS and CDR2 YYEKEE come from the germline V gene (reference sequence). CDR3 nucleotides: TGTGCCAGCAGCTTTCCAGCGGGGGCCCAATCCAATGAGCAGTTCTTC. This encodes CASSFPAGAQSNEQFF.

The chain recombines TRBV9 with TRBJ2-5; perhaps TRBD1 as D (6 bases). The CDR3 runs 13 residues. Trimming removed 0 bases from V and 5 bases from J, with 8 bases in between. From germline, CDR1 is SGDLS and CDR2 YYNGEE. In DNA form, the CDR3 reads TGTGCCAGCAGCGTAGGCCAGGGGGAGACCCAGTACTTC. Translated, it gives CASSVGQGETQYF.

The rearrangement joins TRBV30 to TRBJ1-4; D remains ambiguous. CDR3 size: 14 residues. The germline CDR1 and CDR2 sequences are GTSNPN and SVGIG (reference sequence). The ends were cut back, 0 bases at V and 8 bases at J, with 13 bases in the middle. DNA of the CDR3: TGTGCCTGGAGTGTAAAAAGGGAGGCGGAAAAACTGTTTTTT. Its translation: CAWSVKREAEKLFF.

The chain joins TRBV7-2 to TRBJ1-1; D may be TRBD1 (5 bases). CDR1 is SGHTA, CDR2 FQGNSA, per germline. The CDR3 has 14 residues. The V end lost 5 bases, the J end lost 6 bases, and 16 bases lay between the germline ends. CDR3 coding DNA: TGTGCCAGCAGCCCACGAAGGGGATCGTCTGAAGCTTTCTTT. It translates to CASSPRRGSSEAFF. Based on the CDR3 plus reference TRBV7-2 and TRBJ1-1, the full variable domain is GAGVSQSPSNKVTEKGKDVELRCDPISGHTALYWYRQSLGQGLEFLIYFQGNSAPDKSGLPSDRFSAERTGGSVSTLTIQRTQQEDSAVYLCASSPRRGSSEAFFGQGTRLTVV.

Concerning this clone itself: One end of the junction does not line up with germline, which may come from a read error. The CDR3 DNA sequence: TGTGCCAGCAGTGAATTATGGACAGAGTACTTC. This encodes CASSELWTEYF. V is TRBV25-1 and J is TRBJ1-2; TRBD1 is a possible D gene (6 bases). The germline gives CDR1 MGHDK, CDR2 SYGVNS. The CDR3 loop spans 11 amino acids.

This chain connects TRBV6-2 or TRBV6-3 to TRBJ1-2, with TRBD1 identical over 8 bases. The CDR3 is 15 amino acids. The germline V gene has CDR1 MNHEY and CDR2 SVGEGT. J gave up 3 bases and V 6 bases, and 9 bases lay outside the gene matches. This CDR3 is CASSPRRTGHYGYTF. In DNA, the CDR3 is TGTGCCAGCAGCCCCCGAAGGACAGGGCACTATGGCTACACCTTC.

The sample holds a few counts of this clone. V gene TRBV29-1 combines with J gene TRBJ1-5; no clear D. V was clipped by 3 bases and J by 9 bases, with 12 bases between them. This CDR3 has 12 residues. From germline, CDR1 is SQVTM and CDR2 ANQGSEA. The CDR3 protein is CSVDTGAGPQHF. CDR3 sequence (DNA): TGCAGCGTTGATACTGGAGCGGGGCCCCAGCATTTT. Using reference TRBV29-1 and TRBJ1-5 for the parts outside the CDR3, the full variable domain is SAVISQKPSRDICQRGTSLTIQCQVDSQVTMMFWYRQQPGQSLTLIATANQGSEATYESGFVIDKFPISRPNLTFSTLTVSNMSPEDSSIYLCSVDTGAGPQHFGDGTRLSIL.

The rearrangement uses TRBV27 and TRBJ1-1; TRBD1 is a possible D gene (5 bases). Germline V gene sequence: CDR1 MNHEY, CDR2 SMNVEV (reference sequence). The CDR3 is 15 amino acids. V was clipped by 1 base and J by 4 bases, with 13 bases between them. The CDR3 loop is CASSLLGLGGTEAFF. CDR3 in DNA: TGTGCCAGCAGTTTATTGGGGCTCGGCGGCACTGAAGCTTTCTTT.

This chain joins TRBV18 and TRBJ1-1, with D possibly matching TRBD1 (5 bases). The germline V gene has CDR1 KGHSH and CDR2 LQKENI. The V and J ends lost 4 bases and 1 base respectively, with 19 bases between them. The CDR3 is 17 amino acids. In nucleotides, the CDR3 is TGTGCCAGCTCACGAACAGCTCCCGGAGGGGCGAACACTGAAGCTTTCTTT. This sequence encodes CASSRTAPGGANTEAFF.

This clone has just one count. V is TRBV3-1 (or the pseudogene TRBV3-2) and J is TRBJ2-7; D unresolved. This CDR3 spans 19 amino acids. Germline CDR1 and CDR2: LGHDT and YNNKEL (reference sequence). V was pared by 0 bases and J by 4 bases, with 25 bases between. CDR3 region: CASSQDQAPGQRRLYEQYF. In DNA form, the CDR3 reads TGTGCCAGCAGCCAAGATCAGGCGCCAGGCCAGAGACGGTTGTACGAGCAGTACTTC.

The genes are TRBV19 and TRBJ1-2; D may be TRBD1 (5 bases). The CDR3 covers 14 residues. Per the germline V gene, CDR1 is LNHDA and CDR2 is SQIVND (reference sequence). The V end lost 9 bases, the J end lost 3 bases, and 17 bases lay between the germline ends. The CDR3 loop is CASWGLRGDYGYTF. CDR3 coding DNA: TGTGCCAGCTGGGGACTCAGAGGGGACTATGGCTACACCTTC.

The chain joins TRBV6-5 to TRBJ1-1; D is possibly TRBD1 (5 bases). The V gene's germline CDR1 is MNHEY and CDR2 SVGAGI. The CDR3 is 15 amino acids. With 4 bases removed from V and 1 base from J, the gap between germline ends came to 13 bases. As DNA, the CDR3 is TGTGCCAGCAGTTCTGTACTACAGGAGAACACTGAAGCTTTCTTT. This gives the protein CASSSVLQENTEAFF.

The gene calls are TRBV9 and TRBJ1-3, with D possibly matching TRBD1 (6 bases). Per the germline V gene, CDR1 is SGDLS and CDR2 is YYNGEE. The ends were cut back, 2 bases at V and 6 bases at J, with 15 bases in the middle. The CDR3 totals 15 residues. The CDR3 region is CASSVSGGLANTIYF. The CDR3 bases are TGTGCCAGCAGCGTCTCGGGGGGGCTAGCAAACACCATATATTTT.

This chain joins TRBV7-2 and TRBJ1-2, with 8 nucleotides matching TRBD1. The CDR3 contains 16 residues. CDR1 and CDR2 from the germline V gene are SGHTA and FQGNSA. Trimming at V came to 5 bases and at J to 8 bases, leaving 16 bases not matched to a gene. In DNA form, the CDR3 reads TGTGCCAGCAGCCTCGGGCGACAGGGGTGGGCGCGAGGCTACACCTTC. Protein: CASSLGRQGWARGYTF. The variable domain in full, completed from reference TRBV7-2 and TRBJ1-2, reads GAGVSQSPSNKVTEKGKDVELRCDPISGHTALYWYRQSLGQGLEFLIYFQGNSAPDKSGLPSDRFSAERTGGSVSTLTIQRTQQEDSAVYLCASSLGRQGWARGYTFGSGTRLTVV.

The chain links TRBV27 to TRBJ1-2; 7 bases fit TRBD1. The CDR3 contains 15 residues. Trimming removed 4 bases from V and 3 bases from J; junction bases left unmatched: 8. Germline V gene sequence: CDR1 MNHEY, CDR2 SMNVEV (reference sequence). CDR3 sequence (DNA): TGTGCCAGCAGTTCTAGACAGGGATGGCACTATGGCTACACCTTC. Translated, it gives CASSSRQGWHYGYTF.

This chain uses TRBV7-9 with TRBJ1-4; perhaps TRBD1 as D (6 bases). CDR3 length: 15 residues. Trimming took off 4 bases at V and 4 bases at J, with 13 bases between the two ends. Germline CDR1 is SEHNR and CDR2 is FQNEAQ (reference sequence). The CDR3 nucleotides are TGTGCCAGCAGCTATTACAGGGAGGGTAATGAAAAACTGTTTTTT. Translating it yields CASSYYREGNEKLFF.

Here the CDR3 DNA reads TGTGCCAGCAGCCCTGGGACAGGGGGTAATGAAAAACTGTTTTTT. Translating gives CASSPGTGGNEKLFF. The J gene is TRBJ1-4, the V gene TRBV5-4; TRBD1 agrees at 11 bases. This CDR3 contains 15 residues. With V trimmed by 4 bases and J by 4 bases, 3 bases remained unmatched. Per the germline V gene, CDR1 is SGHNT and CDR2 is YYREEE (reference sequence).